Listed here is a single T cell receptor beta chain. The antigen is undetermined. At the end of approximately 10 days of culture, CD4+ T cells were isolated. Each person got two doses of an mRNA SARS-CoV-2 vaccine, BNT162b2 or mRNA-1273. This record belongs to a study of vaccination effects on CD4 cells after COVID-19. Study-wide context: Post-vaccine draws lagged the second dose by a median of 72 days.

Method: immunoSEQ multiplex PCR; TCRdb's copy keeps in-frame clones and lacks some. The sample holds about 57,000 clones, under 85% seen once. From germline, CDR1 is SNHLY and CDR2 FYNNEI. The germline V and J ends were trimmed by 7 bases and 10 bases, with 11 bases remaining between them. The CDR3 consists of 12 residues. The material sequenced was CD4+ T cells from PBMCs cultured without peptide, taken after COVID-19 vaccination. V and J are TRBV2 and TRBJ1-6; D may be TRBD1 (6 bases). The TCR was taken from a human donor who received a COVID-19 vaccine. CDR3 sequence: CASTPQGSPLHF. The DNA of the CDR3 is TGTGCCAGCACTCCACAGGGCTCACCCCTCCACTTT.